Listed below are T cell receptor beta chains from one sample, sequenced in a study of blood T cell repertoires in COVID-19. Assay used: immunoSEQ multiplex PCR; TCRdb lists only in-frame clones, some missing. The table has roughly 480,000 clones, roughly 89% seen once. The sequencing input was peripheral blood. Receptor source: a young man with COVID-19, enrolled during active disease. CDR3s include the opening cysteine and the closing phenylalanine or tryptophan. The D gene is left open where the match is weak. Clone size is given for some rows only: seen once, a few or many times, or a class if the clone is expanded.

d_call,j_call,v_call,clone_size,cdr3_aa,cdr3_nt
-,TRBJ2-7,TRBV7-3,-,CASSLANGQPRTKQYF,TGTGCCAGCAGCTTAGCTAATGGACAGCCTCGAACCAAGCAGTACTTC
-,TRBJ2-5,TRBV4-1,few,CASSQVEQETQYF,TGCGCCAGCAGCCAGGTAGAACAAGAGACCCAGTACTTC
-,TRBJ2-5,TRBV6-5,-,CASSTGLGETQYF,TGTGCCAGCAGTACAGGTCTCGGAGAGACCCAGTACTTC
-,TRBJ2-5,TRBV5-1,-,CASSLAVGGQETQYF,TGCGCCAGCAGCTTGGCCGTGGGGGGTCAAGAGACCCAGTACTTC
-,TRBJ1-1,TRBV29-1,-,CSARREQNTEAFF,TGCAGCGCCCGACGGGAGCAGAACACTGAAGCTTTCTTT
-,TRBJ1-5,TRBV6-1,once,CASSDPGGNQPQHF,TGTGCCAGCAGTGACCCAGGGGGCAATCAGCCCCAGCATTTT
TRBD2,TRBJ2-7,TRBV7-8,-,CASSSGERGGSSYEQYF,TGTGCCAGCAGCTCCGGGGAGCGGGGGGGGAGCTCCTACGAGCAGTACTTC
-,TRBJ2-3,TRBV7-9,-,CASSLARTDTQYF,TGTGCCAGCAGCTTAGCTAGAACAGATACGCAGTATTTT
TRBD2,TRBJ2-3,TRBV2,once,CASSELLAVNTQYF,TGTGCCAGCAGTGAACTACTAGCGGTGAATACGCAGTATTTT
TRBD2,TRBJ2-4,TRBV24-1,-,CATSDGTSLTRDIQYF,TGTGCCACCAGTGATGGGACTAGTTTAACGAGAGACATTCAGTACTTC
-,TRBJ2-2,TRBV4-1,-,CASSQVGAWGELFF,TGCGCCAGCAGCCAAGTGGGGGCTTGGGGGGAGCTGTTTTTT
-,TRBJ2-5,TRBV5-8,once,CASSPGTLETETQYF,TGTGCCAGCAGCCCGGGAACACTAGAAACGGAGACCCAGTACTTC
-,TRBJ1-6,TRBV12-5,-,CASGWGVGVRNNSPLHF,TGTGCTAGTGGTTGGGGTGTCGGGGTACGAAATAATTCACCCCTCCACTTT
-,TRBJ1-1,TRBV6-5,few,CASRQSGLLGAFF,TGTGCCAGCAGACAATCGGGACTCTTGGGAGCTTTCTTT
-,TRBJ2-7,TRBV28,few,CASSPEGGAPYEQYF,TGTGCCAGCAGCCCCGAGGGGGGGGCCCCCTACGAGCAGTACTTC
-,TRBJ1-1,TRBV9,-,CASSVGQYTEAFF,TGTGCCAGCAGCGTAGGACAGTACACTGAAGCTTTCTTT
TRBD1,TRBJ1-5,TRBV6-5,-,CASGDRGNQPQHF,TGTGCCAGCGGGGACAGGGGTAATCAGCCCCAGCATTTT
-,TRBJ2-2,TRBV9,few,CASSVATWGELFF,TGTGCCAGCAGCGTAGCTACTTGGGGGGAGCTGTTTTTT
TRBD2,TRBJ2-1,TRBV10-3,-,CAISPGTSGPNEQFF,TGTGCCATCAGCCCAGGGACTAGCGGACCCAATGAGCAGTTCTTC
-,TRBJ1-1,TRBV7-9,-,CASSLGARRGNTEAFF,TGTGCCAGCAGCTTAGGTGCCAGGAGGGGGAACACTGAAGCTTTCTTT
-,TRBJ2-5,TRBV18,-,CASSPSLTEETQYF,TGTGCCAGCTCACCCTCCCTTACTGAAGAGACCCAGTACTTC
-,TRBJ1-2,TRBV4-2,-,CASSQDKNTNYGYTF,TGTGCCAGCAGCCAAGATAAGAACACTAACTATGGCTACACCTTC
TRBD2,TRBJ2-5,TRBV30,-,CAWRLAGGPSEETQYF,TGTGCCTGGAGATTAGCGGGAGGGCCGTCGGAGGAGACCCAGTACTTC
-,TRBJ2-3,TRBV7-9,-,CASSQGSDTQYF,TGTGCCAGCAGCCAGGGGTCAGATACGCAGTATTTT
-,TRBJ1-1,TRBV5-4,-,CASRAQGRKDTEAFF,TGTGCCAGCAGGGCCCAGGGGCGCAAGGACACTGAAGCTTTCTTT
-,TRBJ2-7,TRBV11-2,-,CASSSGNSYEQYF,TGTGCCAGCAGCTCCGGTAATTCCTACGAGCAGTACTTC
TRBD2,TRBJ2-2,TRBV6-5,once,CASRPGLASTGELFF,TGTGCCAGCAGACCGGGACTAGCGTCCACCGGGGAGCTGTTTTTT
TRBD2,TRBJ2-5,TRBV4-1,-,CASSPLAGESAETQYF,TGCGCCAGCAGCCCCCTAGCGGGAGAGTCGGCGGAGACCCAGTACTTC